Below are 13 T cell receptor beta chains sequenced from a single sample in a study of OX40 agonist ivuxolimab in advanced cancers. Profiled with immunoSEQ multiplex PCR; TCRdb holds only in-frame clones, not every one. The table has about 31,000 clones, approximately 85% seen once. Sequenced here: CD4+ or CD8+ T cells sorted from blood, sampled in a trial of the OX40 agonist ivuxolimab. These receptors all stem from an adult with an advanced solid tumor such as melanoma, head and neck, liver or kidney cancer.

The chain joins TRBV4-3 to TRBJ1-4; D ambiguous. The CDR3 has 14 residues. Trimming removed 1 base at V and 7 bases at J, with 10 bases between. Germline V gene lookup returns CDR1 LGHNA and CDR2 YSLEER. The CDR3 DNA reads TGCGCCAGCAGCCAAGGGCCCGAAGTTGAAAAACTGTTTTTT. As protein: CASSQGPEVEKLFF.

The chain links TRBV5-5 to TRBJ2-7; D might be TRBD1 or TRBD2, each matching 5 bases. V lost 1 base, J lost 6 bases, and 14 bases lay in between. In germline, CDR1 is SGHKS, CDR2 YYEKEE (reference sequence). The CDR3 runs 14 residues. CDR3 DNA: TGTGCCAGCAGCTTGTACGGGACCCACCTCGAGCAGTACTTC. The encoded protein is CASSLYGTHLEQYF.

This sequence joins TRBV6-1 and TRBJ2-7, with a possible D match to TRBD1 (5 bases). The CDR3 extends over 13 amino acids. Germline V CDR1 and CDR2: MNHNS, SASEGT. The germline V and J ends were trimmed by 4 bases and 3 bases, with 10 bases remaining between them. The CDR3 DNA sequence: TGTGCCAGCAGTGGGCGACAGATCTACGAGCAGTACTTC. It is translated as CASSGRQIYEQYF.

V usage is TRBV5-4 and J usage is TRBJ2-2; D gene ambiguous. The germline V gene encodes CDR1 SGHNT and CDR2 YYREEE (reference sequence). CDR3 length: 12 residues. Between the trimmed V and J ends, which lost 9 bases and 4 bases, there was a span of 10 bases. The CDR3 DNA follows: TGTGCCACGATTCGACCCACCGGGGAGCTGTTTTTT. It translates to CATIRPTGELFF.

The chain couples TRBV7-2 to TRBJ2-2; D remains ambiguous. CDR1 and CDR2 from the germline V gene are SGHTA and FQGNSA. The CDR3 has 16 residues. With 0 bases removed from V and 3 bases from J, the gap between germline ends came to 11 bases. CDR3 coding DNA: TGTGCCAGCAGCTTAGCCCCCCCTCCTTACACCGGGGAGCTGTTTTTT. Translating gives CASSLAPPPYTGELFF.

The chain employs TRBV27 and TRBJ2-7; weak D call: TRBD1 (6 bases). CDR3 length equals 14 residues. The ends were cut back, 3 bases at V and 2 bases at J, with 11 bases in the middle. The germline gives CDR1 MNHEY, CDR2 SMNVEV (reference sequence). In nucleotides, the CDR3 is TGTGCCAGCAGTTTTTCTGGGGGCCCCTACGAGCAGTACTTC. Encoded protein: CASSFSGGPYEQYF.

The rearrangement joins TRBV19 to TRBJ2-7; D assignment may be TRBD1 or TRBD2 (5 bases each). V lost 1 base to trimming and J lost 6 bases, with 16 bases between them. The CDR3 spans 15 residues. Germline loops: CDR1 LNHDA, CDR2 SQIVND (reference sequence). DNA of the CDR3: TGTGCCAGTAGTATAGGTGGGGGAAGGTACGGCGAGCAGTACTTC. As protein: CASSIGGGRYGEQYF.

In this sample, this clone turned up many times. The J gene is TRBJ1-1, the V gene TRBV11-2; no firm D call. Trimming took off 1 base at V and 6 bases at J, with 12 bases between the two ends. CDR1 and CDR2 from the germline V gene are SGHAT and FQNNGV. This CDR3 contains 14 residues. DNA for the CDR3: TGTGCCAGCAGCTTAGGCCTAGTATTCGCTGAAGCTTTCTTT. Translating it yields CASSLGLVFAEAFF.

The V gene is TRBV7-9, the J gene TRBJ2-4, with D possibly TRBD1 on 6 matching bases. V lost 4 bases and J 0 bases, leaving 16 bases between the germline ends. The CDR3 sequence is 17 residues long. Germline V lookup: CDR1 SEHNR, CDR2 FQNEAQ (reference sequence). The CDR3 protein is CASSSASDSLAKNIQYF. In nucleotides, the CDR3 is TGTGCCAGCAGCTCAGCCTCGGACAGTCTAGCCAAAAACATTCAGTACTTC. Full variable domain (rest looked up from reference TRBV7-9 and TRBJ2-4): DTGVSQNPRHKITKRGQNVTFRCDPISEHNRLYWYRQTLGQGPEFLTYFQNEAQLEKSRLLSDRFSAERPKGSFSTLEIQRTEQGDSAMYLCASSSASDSLAKNIQYFGAGTRLSVL.

J is TRBJ2-7 and V is TRBV7-9; 8 bases are shared with TRBD1. This CDR3 is built from 19 residues. V was pared by 7 bases and J by 4 bases, with 24 bases of the junction left unmatched. CDR1 and CDR2 from the germline V gene are SEHNR and FQNEAQ (reference sequence). CDR3 sequence: CASTTRGGTGSYEIYEQYF. The CDR3 nucleotides are TGTGCCAGCACCACACGGGGTGGGACAGGCTCATACGAAATATACGAGCAGTACTTC.

V is TRBV28 and J is TRBJ1-2, with 7 bases lining up with TRBD1. V gave up 6 bases and J gave up 4 bases; unmatched junction bases: 8. The germline V gene encodes CDR1 MDHEN and CDR2 SYDVKM. The CDR3 has 14 residues. CDR3 DNA: TGTGCCAGCAGCGTCCTCGGGACAGCCTATGGCTACACCTTC. It yields the protein CASSVLGTAYGYTF.

The chain has TRBV5-4 and TRBJ2-1; D is possibly TRBD1 or TRBD2 (6 bases each). With 6 bases removed from V and 7 bases from J, the gap between germline ends came to 20 bases. CDR3 size: 15 residues. Germline values: CDR1 SGHNT, CDR2 YYREEE (reference sequence). CDR3: CASTLGGGGYNEQFF. DNA for the CDR3: TGTGCCAGCACCCTAGGAGGAGGGGGGTATAATGAGCAGTTCTTC.

This sequence joins TRBV19 and TRBJ1-2; a possible D gene is TRBD1 (5 bases). The V gene lost 3 bases and the J gene lost 4 bases, with 12 bases spanning the gap. Germline lookup yields CDR1 LNHDA and CDR2 SQIVND (reference sequence). This CDR3 contains 14 residues. The CDR3 spells CASSIAARGYGYTF. The CDR3 region has the DNA TGTGCCAGTAGTATCGCCGCGAGGGGCTATGGCTACACCTTC.